This T cell receptor beta chain was identified in a study of CD8+ T cells in alopecia areata. The CDR3 spans 14 residues. Deletions cut 1 base from V and 2 bases from J, with 11 bases between. CDR1 and CDR2 from the germline V gene are GTSNPN and SVGIG (reference sequence). This sample's treatment: oral pan-JAK inhibitor, 5-10 mg twice daily. From alopecia areata patients, lesional scalp punch biopsies and peripheral blood were collected. After isolation, RNA underwent reverse transcription to generate cDNA as the sequencing template. Only in-frame clones appear in the TCRdb table, and some are missing; sequencing was by immunoSEQ multiplex PCR. The sample contains roughly 120,000 clones, about 54% of which appear only once.

The TCR originated in a human donor with alopecia areata. The V and J genes are TRBV30 and TRBJ1-1; TRBD1 might be the D (6 bases). The specimen was CD8+ T cells sorted from blood, collected at week 4, from a patient treated with tofacitinib. The CDR3 nucleotides are TGTGCCTGGAGTGAGACAGGTGCTAACACTGAAGCTTTCTTT. It codes for CAWSETGANTEAFF. Variable domain in full (rest from reference TRBV30 and TRBJ1-1): SQTIHQWPATLVQPVGSPLSLECTVEGTSNPNLYWYRQAAGRGLQLLFYSVGIGQISSEVPQNLSASRPQDRQFILSSKKLLLSDSGFYLCAWSETGANTEAFFGQGTRLTVV.